These 13 T cell receptor beta chains originate from one sample sequenced in a study of cytomegalovirus exposure and HLA in healthy donors (dated by TCRdb to the late 2010s). The library was generated by the immunoSEQ multiplex PCR assay. The multiplex PCR relied on a mix of 60 forward primers for TCR Vbeta segments and 13 reverse primers for TCR Jbeta segments. Entries here come from immuneACCESS through TCRdb and include only in-frame sequences with V and J called. Some clones fail to appear in such tables; in the studies checked, an unresolved V gene covers under half of the shortfall, and the cause of the remainder is unknown. A total of under 200,000 clones appear in this sample, about 75% of them only once. Around 15% of the sample is in the top ten clones. Sequenced: PBMCs. Every receptor here comes from a man aged 50 or older in good health and CMV-seropositive.

This clone was seen more than once but under ten times. This sequence joins TRBV6-1 and TRBJ2-3; maybe TRBD1 (6 bases). CDR1 is MNHNS, CDR2 SASEGT, per germline. The CDR3 contains 15 residues. Trimming cost V 8 bases and J 6 bases, with 21 bases left between them. CDR3 in amino acids: CASEVPGQNPDTQYF. The CDR3 coding sequence is TGTGCCAGCGAGGTTCCGGGACAAAATCCCGATACGCAGTATTTT.

This clone was detected only once. The chain combines TRBV7-9 with TRBJ2-1; 8 nucleotides line up with TRBD2. Per the germline V gene, CDR1 is SEHNR and CDR2 is FQNEAQ (reference sequence). The length of the CDR3 is 14 residues. J was trimmed by 9 bases and V by 4 bases; bases with no gene match: 8. The CDR3 sequence: CASSSSGGASEQFF. The CDR3 nucleotides are TGTGCCAGCAGCTCATCCGGGGGGGCCTCTGAGCAGTTCTTC.

This clone was observed a handful of times. The genes are TRBV5-6 and TRBJ2-2, with D perhaps matching TRBD1 (6 bases). V was shortened by 3 bases and J by 5 bases, with 8 bases between the two germline ends. Germline V lookup: CDR1 SGHDT, CDR2 YYEEEE. The CDR3 sequence is 13 residues long. The CDR3 DNA sequence: TGTGCCAGCAGCTCAGGGGAAACCGGGGAGCTGTTTTTT. The encoded protein is CASSSGETGELFF.

The rearrangement joins TRBV30 to TRBJ2-7; D call uncertain. There are 14 residues in the CDR3. Deletions cut 5 bases from V and 6 bases from J, with 20 bases between. Germline V gene lookup returns CDR1 GTSNPN and CDR2 SVGIG (reference sequence). The CDR3: CAWGANLNKAEQYF. CDR3 nucleotides: TGTGCCTGGGGAGCCAACTTGAATAAGGCCGAGCAGTACTTC.

The chain recombines TRBV19 with TRBJ2-2; 8 nucleotides agree with TRBD2. Looked up from germline, CDR1 is LNHDA and CDR2 is SQIVND (reference sequence). After removal of 6 bases from V and 7 bases from J, the junction contained 13 bases not matched to a gene. This CDR3 contains 16 residues. CDR3 loop: CASRTNSGGGHGELFF. DNA for the CDR3: TGTGCCAGTAGAACCAACTCCGGGGGGGGCCACGGGGAGCTGTTTTTT.

V usage is TRBV27 and J usage is TRBJ1-1, with 8 bases matching TRBD1. The CDR3 has 15 residues. Trimming cost V 0 bases and J 0 bases; bases outside gene matches: 0. CDR1 and CDR2 from the germline V gene are MNHEY and SMNVEV (reference sequence). The CDR3 sequence is CASSLSTGVNTEAFF. DNA of the CDR3: TGTGCCAGCAGTTTATCGACAGGGGTGAACACTGAAGCTTTCTTT.

This chain links TRBV7-2 with TRBJ1-4, with D perhaps matching TRBD1 (5 bases). V was pared by 5 bases and J by 12 bases, with 13 bases between. Germline CDR1 reads SGHTA; CDR2 reads FQGNSA. CDR3 length: 12 amino acids. CDR3 DNA: TGTGCCAGCAGCCCCCAGGGCCAGGAACTGTTTTTT. This gives the protein CASSPQGQELFF.

This rearrangement joins TRBV29-1 to TRBJ1-4, with 9 bases matching TRBD1. This CDR3 is built from 14 residues. V was pared by 6 bases and J by 7 bases, with 9 bases of the junction left unmatched. Germline CDR1 and CDR2: SQVTM and ANQGSEA. The CDR3 loop reads CSVLDRGEGEKLFF. For the CDR3, the DNA is TGCAGCGTCTTGGACAGGGGCGAGGGTGAAAAACTGTTTTTT.

The CDR3 nucleotides are TGTGCCAGCAGCAGCAGACTCCTAAACTCTGGAAACACCATATATTTT. Its protein product is CASSSRLLNSGNTIYF. The rearrangement links TRBV7-8 to TRBJ1-3; D ambiguous. In germline, CDR1 is SGHVS, CDR2 FQNEAQ. V was cut by 5 bases and J by 0 bases, with 14 bases left in between. The CDR3 loop spans 16 amino acids. The full variable domain, with the rest looked up from reference TRBV7-8 and TRBJ1-3, is GAGVSQSPRYKVAKRGQDVALRCDPISGHVSLFWYQQALGQGPEFLTYFQNEAQLDKSGLPSDRFFAERPEGSVSTLKIQRTQQEDSAVYLCASSSRLLNSGNTIYFGEGSWLTVV.

V usage is TRBV15 and J usage is TRBJ2-2, with 9 bases that match TRBD1. This CDR3 comprises 15 residues. The germline CDR1 and CDR2 sequences are LNHNV and YYDKDF (reference sequence). Unmatched junction bases numbered 9, after V lost 8 bases and J lost 5 bases. CDR3 in DNA: TGTGCCACCCTACAGGGGGCGTTGGAGACCGGGGAGCTGTTTTTT. Protein product: CATLQGALETGELFF.

The rearrangement links TRBV6-5 to TRBJ1-5, with a weak D call TRBD1 (5 bases). The CDR3 consists of 14 residues. Deletions cut 6 bases from V and 1 base from J, with 10 bases between. Germline CDR1 is MNHEY and CDR2 is SVGAGI. CDR3 coding DNA: TGTGCCAGCAGGAAGCGGGGCAGCAATCAGCCCCAGCATTTT. This translates into CASRKRGSNQPQHF.

The chain recombines TRBV7-2 with TRBJ2-7; 12 nucleotides line up with TRBD2. The junction had 9 bases not matched to a gene; V was cut back by 0 bases and J by 0 bases. The CDR3 sequence is 19 residues long. CDR1 is SGHTA, CDR2 FQGNSA, per germline. CDR3 region: CASSLARPSGGAPSYEQYF. The CDR3 DNA follows: TGTGCCAGCAGCTTAGCTCGGCCTAGCGGGGGGGCCCCCTCCTACGAGCAGTACTTC.

The V gene is TRBV15, the J gene TRBJ1-1; 7 nucleotides line up with TRBD1. This CDR3 is 15 amino acids long. Germline V gives CDR1 LNHNV, CDR2 YYDKDF (reference sequence). The J segment lost 10 bases and the V segment lost 0 bases, leaving 11 bases of the junction unmatched. The chain's CDR3 is CATSRDGPGGSIAFF. CDR3 DNA: TGTGCCACCAGCAGAGATGGTCCAGGGGGATCGATAGCTTTCTTT.